This T cell receptor beta chain was captured by sequencing in a study of identical twins. The donor group consisted entirely of healthy Caucasians. Regarding the study as a whole: Analyses based on zero insertions could be partly confounded by invariant MAIT and iNKT cells. Beta clonotypes that were abundant in cord blood contained fewer insertions, a pattern absent from memory repertoires.

cDNA molecules carried unique molecular identifiers, and template switching added a universal primer site. TCRdb recomputed calls from the 5' RACE reads with MiXCR, one row per CDR3 protein. The table records about 1.7 million distinct CDR3 sequences, 32% of them present only once. This clonotype was detected only a few times. Its specificity is unknown. V dropped 6 bases and J dropped 0 bases, with 15 bases sitting between them. The CDR3 has 16 amino acids. This clonotype was sampled from a newborn girl in good health. The gene calls are TRBV12-3 or TRBV12-4 and TRBJ2-1; the D gene is possibly TRBD1 (6 bases). Sequencing used cord blood. Here the CDR3 DNA reads TGTGCCAGCAGCTCCTCCCCGGACAGCTCCTACAATGAGCAGTTCTTC. It yields the protein CASSSSPDSSYNEQFF.